The rows below give T cell receptor beta chains drawn from one sample of a study of technical replicates of blood from a few donors. The protocol was immunoSEQ multiplex PCR, while the TCRdb copy is restricted to in-frame clones and leaves out a portion. The repertoire holds approximately 69,000 clones, with approximately 97% as singletons. Sequenced material: T cells isolated from PBMCs. Receptors were obtained from a human donor in good health. Both conserved end residues are part of each CDR3. D genes are given only for firm matches. Clone size is not always given. Where it is, it says once, few, many or a class for expanded clones.

abundance: -; d_gene: -; j_gene: TRBJ2-5; v_gene: TRBV2; CDR3nt: TGTGCCAGCAGTGGTCAGGGAACCGGCCAAGAGACCCAGTACTTC; CDR3aa: CASSGQGTGQETQYF
abundance: -; d_gene: TRBD2; j_gene: TRBJ2-2; v_gene: TRBV28; CDR3nt: TGTGCCAGCAGTTCCTCCCCCGGGACTAGCGGAACACTGTCGGGCGGGGAGCTGTTTTTT; CDR3aa: CASSSSPGTSGTLSGGELFF
abundance: few; d_gene: -; j_gene: TRBJ1-2; v_gene: TRBV5-1; CDR3nt: TGCGCCAGCAGAACAGAACCCTCTAATGGCTACACCTTC; CDR3aa: CASRTEPSNGYTF
abundance: -; d_gene: TRBD1; j_gene: TRBJ1-2; v_gene: TRBV7-6; CDR3nt: TGTGCCAGCAGCTTAGGGCAGGGGGATGGCTACACCTTC; CDR3aa: CASSLGQGDGYTF
abundance: -; d_gene: -; j_gene: TRBJ2-7; v_gene: TRBV28; CDR3nt: TGTGCCAGCCATGGACGCGACAGGTCGGCCTACGAGCAGTACTTC; CDR3aa: CASHGRDRSAYEQYF
abundance: -; d_gene: -; j_gene: TRBJ2-2; v_gene: TRBV7-7; CDR3nt: TGTGCCAGCAGCTTTTCAGGTGACACCGGGGAGCTGTTTTTT; CDR3aa: CASSFSGDTGELFF
abundance: -; d_gene: -; j_gene: TRBJ2-7; v_gene: TRBV6-5; CDR3nt: TGTGCCAGCAGTGCCATCGGGACTTCTATAGGGCAGTACTTC; CDR3aa: CASSAIGTSIGQYF
abundance: -; d_gene: -; j_gene: TRBJ1-2; v_gene: TRBV7-6; CDR3nt: TGTGCCAGCAGCCCAATGACAAGTAACTATGGCTACACCTTC; CDR3aa: CASSPMTSNYGYTF
abundance: -; d_gene: TRBD1; j_gene: TRBJ1-5; v_gene: TRBV2; CDR3nt: TGTGCCAGCAGTGAAACGGACAGGGGTGCATATTTGCCCCAGCATTTT; CDR3aa: CASSETDRGAYLPQHF
abundance: -; d_gene: TRBD2; j_gene: TRBJ2-3; v_gene: TRBV6-5; CDR3nt: TGTGCCAGCAGTCCTCCTAGCGGACGAGATACGCAGTATTTT; CDR3aa: CASSPPSGRDTQYF
abundance: -; d_gene: -; j_gene: TRBJ2-7; v_gene: TRBV11-2; CDR3nt: TGTGCCAGCAGCTTAGTTATCGGCGAGCAGTACTTC; CDR3aa: CASSLVIGEQYF
abundance: -; d_gene: TRBD2; j_gene: TRBJ2-2; v_gene: TRBV27; CDR3nt: TGTGCCAGCAGTTTCTCTAGCGGGAGGGCCGCCGGGGAGCTGTTTTTT; CDR3aa: CASSFSSGRAAGELFF
abundance: -; d_gene: TRBD2; j_gene: TRBJ2-1; v_gene: TRBV18; CDR3nt: TGTGCCAGCTCACCAACATTAGCGGGGGGCCACCGCTCCTACAATGAGCAGTTCTTC; CDR3aa: CASSPTLAGGHRSYNEQFF
abundance: -; d_gene: TRBD1; j_gene: TRBJ2-7; v_gene: TRBV4-1; CDR3nt: TGCGCCAGCAGCCTAACGTCGAGGGGGCGCGAGCAGTACTTC; CDR3aa: CASSLTSRGREQYF
abundance: -; d_gene: TRBD1; j_gene: TRBJ1-2; v_gene: TRBV19; CDR3nt: TGTGCCAGTAAAAGGGGGCCCAACTATGGCTACACCTTC; CDR3aa: CASKRGPNYGYTF
abundance: -; d_gene: -; j_gene: TRBJ1-2; v_gene: TRBV4-1; CDR3nt: TGCGCCAGCAGCCGAGGTCAGGGTAACTATGGCTACACCTTC; CDR3aa: CASSRGQGNYGYTF
abundance: few; d_gene: TRBD1; j_gene: TRBJ1-6; v_gene: TRBV28; CDR3nt: TGTGCCAGCAGTTTCGGGACAGCAAGGCACTCACCCCTCCACTTT; CDR3aa: CASSFGTARHSPLHF
abundance: -; d_gene: -; j_gene: TRBJ1-1; v_gene: TRBV30; CDR3nt: TGTGCCTGGTCTAACAGGCCCCGACAACGACACGCTGAAGCTTTCTTT; CDR3aa: CAWSNRPRQRHAEAFF
abundance: -; d_gene: -; j_gene: TRBJ1-3; v_gene: TRBV6-5; CDR3nt: TGTGCCAGCAGTTTACAGGGAGCTGGAAACACCATATATTTT; CDR3aa: CASSLQGAGNTIYF
abundance: -; d_gene: -; j_gene: TRBJ1-1; v_gene: TRBV19; CDR3nt: TGTGCCAGTAGTATACAGGGGGAAGCTTTCTTT; CDR3aa: CASSIQGEAFF
abundance: -; d_gene: -; j_gene: TRBJ1-1; v_gene: TRBV10-1; CDR3nt: TGCGCCAGCAGTGTGATGGCGAACACTGAAGCTTTCTTT; CDR3aa: CASSVMANTEAFF
abundance: -; d_gene: -; j_gene: TRBJ1-3; v_gene: TRBV27; CDR3nt: TGTGCCAGCAGTTTTTCACACGTCTCTGGAAACACCATATATTTT; CDR3aa: CASSFSHVSGNTIYF
abundance: -; d_gene: TRBD1; j_gene: TRBJ1-2; v_gene: TRBV29-1; CDR3nt: TGCAGCGTTGGGGGACAGGGAAGCTATGGCTACACCTTC; CDR3aa: CSVGGQGSYGYTF
abundance: -; d_gene: TRBD1; j_gene: TRBJ1-6; v_gene: TRBV4-1; CDR3nt: TGCGCCAGCAGCCATCTCGGGACAGGGGCGAATTCACCCCTCCACTTT; CDR3aa: CASSHLGTGANSPLHF
abundance: -; d_gene: -; j_gene: TRBJ2-1; v_gene: TRBV20-1; CDR3nt: TGCAGTGCGAGGGAATACAATGAGCAGTTCTTC; CDR3aa: CSAREYNEQFF
abundance: once; d_gene: TRBD2; j_gene: TRBJ2-7; v_gene: TRBV11-3; CDR3nt: TGTGCCAGCAGCTTAGACGGGAGGAACTCCTACGAGCAGTACTTC; CDR3aa: CASSLDGRNSYEQYF
abundance: -; d_gene: TRBD1; j_gene: TRBJ2-2; v_gene: TRBV7-9; CDR3nt: TGTGCCAGCAGCTTGGGGACAGGGCGTACGAACACCGGGGAGCTGTTTTTT; CDR3aa: CASSLGTGRTNTGELFF
abundance: -; d_gene: -; j_gene: TRBJ1-1; v_gene: TRBV6-5; CDR3nt: TGTGCCAGCAGCTCCTACGTTCAAGCTTTCTTT; CDR3aa: CASSSYVQAFF
abundance: -; d_gene: -; j_gene: TRBJ1-1; v_gene: TRBV6-5; CDR3nt: TGTGCCAGCAGTTTAACCCTGGCCCAGGGTCACACTGAAGCTTTCTTT; CDR3aa: CASSLTLAQGHTEAFF
abundance: -; d_gene: TRBD2; j_gene: TRBJ2-2; v_gene: TRBV5-1; CDR3nt: TGCGCCAGCAGCTTACTTGGGGGGGACACCGGGGAGCTGTTTTTT; CDR3aa: CASSLLGGDTGELFF
abundance: -; d_gene: TRBD1; j_gene: TRBJ1-5; v_gene: TRBV6-5; CDR3nt: TGTGCCAGCAGTCTCGGGACAGGGAAGCAGCCCCAGCATTTT; CDR3aa: CASSLGTGKQPQHF
abundance: -; d_gene: -; j_gene: TRBJ2-7; v_gene: TRBV19; CDR3nt: TGTGCCAGTAGCACGGACAGCTCCTACGAGCAGTACTTC; CDR3aa: CASSTDSSYEQYF
abundance: -; d_gene: -; j_gene: TRBJ1-1; v_gene: TRBV5-1; CDR3nt: TGCGCCAGCAGCTCCCAGGCCCCCAGGAACACTGAAGCTTTCTTT; CDR3aa: CASSSQAPRNTEAFF
abundance: -; d_gene: -; j_gene: TRBJ1-3; v_gene: TRBV6-5; CDR3nt: TGTGCCAGCAGTTTATCGGGTCTCTCTGGAAACACCATATATTTT; CDR3aa: CASSLSGLSGNTIYF
abundance: -; d_gene: -; j_gene: TRBJ1-4; v_gene: TRBV18; CDR3nt: TGTGCCAGCTCACCCCGGACAGTAGATGAAAAACTGTTTTTT; CDR3aa: CASSPRTVDEKLFF
abundance: -; d_gene: TRBD1; j_gene: TRBJ2-7; v_gene: TRBV19; CDR3nt: TGTGCCAGTAGGAGGGACAGGGAGGTTCCAGGCGAGCAGTACTTC; CDR3aa: CASRRDREVPGEQYF
abundance: few; d_gene: -; j_gene: TRBJ1-5; v_gene: TRBV30; CDR3nt: TGTGCCTGGAGTGTACTTGGGCACATCAATCAGCCCCAGCATTTT; CDR3aa: CAWSVLGHINQPQHF
abundance: -; d_gene: TRBD1; j_gene: TRBJ2-7; v_gene: TRBV7-9; CDR3nt: TGTGCCAGCAGCCGGGGGACAGGGAACTACGAGCAGTACTTC; CDR3aa: CASSRGTGNYEQYF
abundance: -; d_gene: -; j_gene: TRBJ2-1; v_gene: TRBV6-5; CDR3nt: TGTGCCAGCAGACCCTCGGGGGAGTCCTACAATGAGCAGTTCTTC; CDR3aa: CASRPSGESYNEQFF